Listed here are 10 T cell receptor beta chains from one sample, sequenced in a study of siplizumab effects on memory and regulatory T cells. For these TCRs, the target antigens are not known. TCRdb's table, derived via immunoSEQ multiplex PCR, lists solely in-frame clones and lacks some. The sample includes 3,000 to 3,500 clones, around half of them seen just once. For about 6 days at 37°C, the mixed lymphocyte reaction cells were kept in coculture. Input material: CFSE-low (dividing) CD4+ T cells sorted from an allogeneic mixed lymphocyte reaction. The receptor set was obtained from a human donor in good health; the cells came from an allogeneic mixed lymphocyte reaction.

The chain recombines TRBV7-7 with TRBJ2-5; 9 bases line up with TRBD1. The CDR3 is made up of 15 amino acids. The germline V gene encodes CDR1 SSHAT and CDR2 FNYEAQ (reference sequence). V gave up 5 bases and J gave up 2 bases; unmatched junction bases: 6. The CDR3 bases are TGTGCCAGCAGCACACTGACAGGGGGACAAGAGACCCAGTACTTC. It specifies CASSTLTGGQETQYF.

This chain joins TRBV27 and TRBJ1-1, with 8 bases identical to TRBD1. This CDR3 is 12 amino acids long. J gave up 11 bases and V 6 bases, and 8 bases lay outside the gene matches. Per the germline V gene, CDR1 is MNHEY and CDR2 is SMNVEV (reference sequence). As DNA, the CDR3 is TGTGCCAGCAGCCAATGGACAGGGTCCGCTTTCTTT. Its protein product is CASSQWTGSAFF.

V usage is TRBV7-9 and J usage is TRBJ1-6; unclear D gene. Germline V gene sequence: CDR1 SEHNR, CDR2 FQNEAQ (reference sequence). The CDR3 loop spans 18 amino acids. V lost 1 base and J lost 6, with 19 bases in between. The CDR3 nucleotides are TGTGCCAGCAGCTTAGTGTTTCAGCGAGCTACGACTAATTCACCCCTCCACTTT. Its translation: CASSLVFQRATTNSPLHF.

In this sample, this clone turned up a few times. The J gene is TRBJ2-5, the V gene TRBV2, with D perhaps assigned TRBD1 or TRBD2 (6 bases each). Germline CDR1 and CDR2: SNHLY and FYNNEI. The CDR3 contains 14 residues. The V end was cut by 8 bases, the J end by 5 bases, with 18 bases between. CDR3 sequence: CASGGTLIGETQYF. CDR3 DNA: TGTGCCAGCGGGGGGACACTTATAGGGGAGACCCAGTACTTC.

This clone appeared a few times. This chain connects TRBV5-5 to TRBJ2-1, with 8 bases that match TRBD2. The CDR3 has 15 residues. CDR1 is SGHKS and CDR2 is YYEKEE in the germline V gene (reference sequence). The J segment lost 2 bases and the V segment lost 2 bases, leaving 3 bases of the junction unmatched. The CDR3 region has the DNA TGTGCCAGCAGCTTATTAGCGGGAACCTACAATGAGCAGTTCTTC. Encoded protein: CASSLLAGTYNEQFF.

The rearrangement joins TRBV7-9 to TRBJ2-3; TRBD1 matches at 8 bases. V gave up 11 bases and J gave up 3 bases; unmatched junction bases: 4. CDR1 is SEHNR and CDR2 is FQNEAQ in the germline V gene (reference sequence). The CDR3 is 12 amino acids. The CDR3 spells CAGRQGTDTQYF. The CDR3 DNA reads TGTGCCGGGCGACAGGGGACAGATACGCAGTATTTT.

V and J are TRBV4-1 and TRBJ2-2; D is ambiguous. Germline V gene sequence: CDR1 MGHRA, CDR2 YSYEKL. V lost 4 bases and J lost 5, with 14 bases in between. The CDR3 runs to 15 residues. CDR3 nucleotide sequence: TGCGCCAGCAGCCTGTATAAGGAGAGGACCGGGGAGCTGTTTTTT. Its translation is CASSLYKERTGELFF.

This clone came up a few times. The gene calls are TRBV10-2 and TRBJ2-5; no reliable D call. Germline CDR1 and CDR2: WSHSY and SAAADI. Trimming removed 6 bases at V and 3 bases at J, with 8 bases between. CDR3 length: 12 amino acids. DNA of the CDR3: TGCGCCAGCAGCAGGCTAGAAGAGACCCAGTACTTC. It codes for CASSRLEETQYF.

The chain combines TRBV27 with TRBJ2-1, with TRBD2 matching 9 bases. CDR1 is MNHEY, CDR2 SMNVEV, per germline (reference sequence). V dropped 7 bases and J dropped 6; count of bases not matched to a gene: 13. The CDR3 has 16 amino acids. In nucleotides, the CDR3 is TGTGCCAGCACCTATTGGGCGGGGGGGCCGGGCAATGAGCAGTTCTTC. This encodes CASTYWAGGPGNEQFF.

This clone was detected only a few times. This rearrangement joins TRBV7-8 to TRBJ2-3; D unresolved. The CDR3 is 14 residues long. From germline, CDR1 is SGHVS and CDR2 FQNEAQ. V was pared by 5 bases and J by 0 bases, with 9 bases between. The CDR3 spells CASSRDHSTDTQYF. The CDR3 DNA is TGTGCCAGCAGCCGCGACCACAGCACAGATACGCAGTATTTT.